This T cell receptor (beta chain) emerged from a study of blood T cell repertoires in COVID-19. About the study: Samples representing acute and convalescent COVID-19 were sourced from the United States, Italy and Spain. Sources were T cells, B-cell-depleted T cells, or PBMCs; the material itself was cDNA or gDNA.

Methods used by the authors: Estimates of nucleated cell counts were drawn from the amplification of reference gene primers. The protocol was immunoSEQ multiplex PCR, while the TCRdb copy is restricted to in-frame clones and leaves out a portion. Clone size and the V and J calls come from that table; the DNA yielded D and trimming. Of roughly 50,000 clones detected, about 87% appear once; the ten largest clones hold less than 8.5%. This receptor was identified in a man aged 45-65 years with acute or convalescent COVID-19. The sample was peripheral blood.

CDR3 DNA sequence: TGTGCCAGCTCACCCCAGCAGGGTGGCACAGATACGCAGTATTTT. Amino acid sequence: CASSPQQGGTDTQYF. The genes are TRBV18 and TRBJ2-3; the D gene is possibly TRBD1 (5 bases). Trimming removed 3 bases from V and 1 base from J, with 11 bases in between. Per the germline V gene, CDR1 is KGHSH and CDR2 is LQKENI. CDR3 length equals 15 residues.